This TCR beta chain appears in the sequencing data of a study of radiation and T cells in renal cell carcinoma (dated by TCRdb to 2020 to 2022). A note on the overall study: The samples were obtained from a clinical trial, where primary renal cell carcinomas were treated with 15 Gy stereotactic body radiation therapy and then removed by nephrectomy 4 weeks afterward. In total, approximately 53 samples underwent TCR beta sequencing: 25 or so tumors plus 27 peripheral blood samples. Across all 50 or so samples, 4,016,671 unique CDR3 nucleotide sequences, encoding roughly 3 million unique CDR3 amino acid sequences, were identified. The study at large found these results: Because no pretreatment tumor biopsies were available, whether clonotypes were present in the tumor at baseline could not be determined. Dynamics of the blood repertoire were not tracked past 4 weeks after treatment. An increase in top tumor clonotypes in blood was observed from baseline to 2 weeks post-radiation, followed by contraction by 4 weeks, which was taken to suggest transient expansion of tumor-resident clones. With a single-armed trial design, the study had no way to address how radiation dose or scheduling affects the TCR repertoire.

As concerns this clone: Its antigen specificity is not known. No much larger clone exists at a distance of one base, and base qualities are not known.

This sample's time point label indicates: baseline pretreatment blood. The sample's treatment or condition, from its label and the paper: 15 Gy SBRT to primary tumor, nephrectomy 4 weeks later. To follow tumor-enriched clonotypes, serial peripheral blood was collected from radiation-treated patients at baseline and at 2 weeks and 4 weeks after SBRT. Every patient's renal cell carcinoma showed clear cell pathology. The QIAamp DNA Blood Mini Kit (Qiagen) was used to prepare genomic DNA for TCR sequencing. The analyses included just those samples that passed every quality control check. Following the manufacturer's recommendations, the immunoSEQ kit was used to generate TCR beta libraries from genomic DNA. For library preparation, a first multiplex PCR was performed with proprietary primers, followed by a second PCR in which unique barcodes were added, and bead cleanups were performed after each round. Each sample batch included a kit-provided positive control reaction and a negative control reaction. The final libraries were assessed on an Agilent 4200 TapeStation D1000 ScreenTape, pooled by volume, and quantified by qPCR. Sequencing was performed on an Illumina NextSeq500 using a MidOutput 150-cycle cartridge, with 156 Read1 cycles, 15 Index1 cycles, and the kit custom primers. The pooled library was loaded at around 1 pM with approximately 18% PhiX control spiked in. The paper's processing steps were these. Vendor-processed data were analyzed in R, with a clonotype defined as all T cells sharing the same CDR3 nucleotide sequence. In the clone abundance analyses, frequencies in each sample were normalized to that sample's 10,000 most abundant clones. Public T cell clones, which averaged fewer than five per sample, were excluded before analysis. An abundance difference of at least 32-fold between compartments was the criterion for calling clonotypes tumor-enriched or baseline blood-enriched. A beta-binomial differential abundance model was used to identify clonotypes that were expanded or contracted between blood time points. Tumor-blood repertoire similarity was measured with the Baroni-Urbani and Buser coefficient, and groups were compared using two-tailed Wilcoxon tests in R. TCRdb took over this immuneACCESS table, retaining in-frame rearrangements with V and J assigned. Such tables are incomplete; in checked studies, under half of the missing clones stem from an unresolved V gene, and the remainder is unexplained. V, J and clone size derive from that table, while D and trimming were established from the DNA sequence. The sample includes 100,000 to 150,000 clones, with approximately 82% observed a single time. The ten largest clones take up 3% of the sample.

The clonotype comes from a woman aged 60 to 75 with renal cell carcinoma. The sequences come from blood, collected from a patient whose treatment included radiotherapy and nephrectomy.

The nucleotide sequence is TGTGCCAGCAGCTTGTCCTCAGGGGAAGGTGGCTACACCTTC. Its protein product is CASSLSSGEGGYTF. The sequence links TRBV7-3 to TRBJ1-2, with TRBD1 perhaps the D gene, on 6 matching bases. V is cut by 3 bases and J by 7 bases, and the space between the germline ends is 15 bases. The CDR3, from cysteine to phenylalanine, totals 14 residues. CDR3 DNA only is kept here, 42 bases in frame from base 1. The CDR1 and CDR2 encoded by the germline V gene are SGHTA and FQGTGA.